The 26 T cell receptor beta chains listed next were all sequenced from one sample in a study of blood T cell repertoires in COVID-19. Sequencing used immunoSEQ multiplex PCR; TCRdb keeps in-frame clones, though not all of them. The sample lists some 120,000 clones, roughly 89% occurring once. Sequencing input: peripheral blood. These receptors were taken from a woman aged 50 to 65 with acute or convalescent COVID-19.

The table lists this clone with a few counts. The genes are TRBV7-2 and TRBJ2-6; D is possibly TRBD2 (6 bases). Germline V gene lookup returns CDR1 SGHTA and CDR2 FQGNSA. The CDR3 loop spans 19 amino acids. V was cut by 1 base and J by 2 bases, with 18 bases left in between. CDR3 protein: CASSLEAGIDGPGANVLTF. The CDR3 nucleotides read TGTGCCAGCAGCTTAGAGGCGGGAATAGACGGCCCTGGGGCCAACGTCCTGACTTTC.

This rearrangement joins TRBV6-5 to TRBJ1-2; 8 bases line up with TRBD1. Germline V lookup: CDR1 MNHEY, CDR2 SVGAGI. V shed 6 bases, J shed 5 bases, and the junction held 8 bases outside the gene matches. CDR3 length: 14 amino acids. CDR3 nucleotides: TGTGCCAGCAGCCTATATACAGGGGGGTATGGCTACACCTTC. Translating gives CASSLYTGGYGYTF.

The table lists this clone with a few counts. The V gene is TRBV5-5, the J gene TRBJ1-1; D perhaps matches TRBD1 (6 bases). The CDR3 totals 15 residues. Germline assignment: CDR1 SGHKS and CDR2 YYEKEE (reference sequence). V lost 0 bases to trimming and J lost 11 bases, with 20 bases between them. The CDR3 reads CASSLEFISGGSAFF. DNA for the CDR3: TGTGCCAGCAGCTTGGAATTTATAAGCGGGGGCAGTGCTTTCTTT. Full variable domain (rest looked up from reference TRBV5-5 and TRBJ1-1): DAGVTQSPTHLIKTRGQQVTLRCSPISGHKSVSWYQQVLGQGPQFIFQYYEKEERGRGNFPDRFSARQFPNYSSELNVNALLLGDSALYLCASSLEFISGGSAFFGQGTRLTVV.

CDR3 coding DNA: TGCGCCAGCAGCCAAGGAGCGGCGGGAGCGCCCTACGAGCAGTACTTC. As protein: CASSQGAAGAPYEQYF. V gene TRBV4-3 combines with J gene TRBJ2-7, with 7 bases fitting TRBD2. This CDR3 is built from 16 residues. Germline V gene data show CDR1 as LGHNA and CDR2 as YSLEER. The V and J ends lost 1 base and 2 bases, in that order; junction bases with no gene match: 8.

The chain is built from TRBV15 and TRBJ2-7, with 7 nucleotides matching TRBD2. Germline assignment: CDR1 LNHNV and CDR2 YYDKDF (reference sequence). V lost 6 bases to trimming and J lost 3 bases; unmatched junction nucleotides: 8. This CDR3 contains 14 residues. The CDR3 reads CATSWGGKIYEQYF. The CDR3 DNA reads as TGTGCCACCAGTTGGGGGGGAAAAATCTACGAGCAGTACTTC.

The chain has TRBV2 and TRBJ1-6; D remains ambiguous. CDR3 size: 13 residues. The V gene lost 7 bases and the J gene lost 10 bases, with 14 bases spanning the gap. Germline CDR1 SNHLY, CDR2 FYNNEI. CDR3 sequence: CASTGVIGSPLHF. The CDR3 nucleotides are TGTGCCAGCACCGGAGTAATTGGGTCACCCCTCCACTTT.

This sequence joins TRBV4-1 and TRBJ1-1, with 9 bases aligning to TRBD1. The length of the CDR3 is 12 residues. Looked up from germline, CDR1 is MGHRA and CDR2 is YSYEKL. Unmatched junction bases numbered 1, after V lost 0 bases and J lost 11 bases. CDR3 region: CASSQEQGAAFF. As DNA, the CDR3 is TGCGCCAGCAGCCAAGAACAGGGGGCTGCTTTCTTT.

This clone was observed a single time. The sample carries other DNA sequences with the same CDR3. The chain uses TRBV9 and TRBJ2-1; D not certain. The CDR3 loop spans 15 amino acids. V was clipped by 0 bases and J by 0 bases, with 7 bases between them. Germline-derived CDR1 and CDR2 are SGDLS and YYNGEE. CDR3 sequence reads: CASSVATASYNEQFF. CDR3 nucleotides: TGTGCCAGCAGCGTAGCTACTGCCTCCTACAATGAGCAGTTCTTC.

This chain uses TRBV14 with TRBJ2-7; TRBD2 agrees at 11 bases. Germline V gene lookup returns CDR1 SGHDN and CDR2 FVKESK. V was pared by 6 bases and J by 3 bases, with 13 bases of the junction left unmatched. This CDR3 contains 17 residues. CDR3 loop: CASRGGLAGGYVYEQYF. DNA of the CDR3: TGTGCCAGCAGGGGCGGGTTAGCGGGAGGGTACGTCTACGAGCAGTACTTC. The complete variable domain, with remaining parts taken from reference TRBV14 and TRBJ2-7, reads EAGVTQFPSHSVIEKGQTVTLRCDPISGHDNLYWYRRVMGKEIKFLLHFVKESKQDESGMPNNRFLAERTGGTYSTLKVQPAELEDSGVYFCASRGGLAGGYVYEQYFGPGTRLTVT.

V gene TRBV7-2 combines with J gene TRBJ1-2, with D perhaps TRBD1 (5 bases). Looked up from germline, CDR1 is SGHTA and CDR2 is FQGNSA. V lost 1 base, J lost 7 bases, and 16 bases lay in between. CDR3 length equals 15 residues. The chain's CDR3 is CASSLGGGAGLGYTF. Here the CDR3 DNA reads TGTGCCAGCAGCTTAGGGGGTGGTGCGGGGCTTGGCTACACCTTC.

The rearrangement links TRBV12-3 or TRBV12-4 to TRBJ2-7; a weak D match, TRBD1 (6 bases). The CDR3 extends over 13 amino acids. Trimming left V 6 bases short and J 7 bases short, with 16 bases between. CDR3 loop: CASRPTGPGEQYF. CDR3 DNA: TGTGCCAGCAGGCCAACAGGGCCCGGGGAGCAGTACTTC.

The chain has TRBV5-1 and TRBJ1-1, with D possibly TRBD1 on 5 matching bases. The CDR3 runs to 15 residues. Germline CDR1 SGHRS, CDR2 YFSETQ. Trimming cost V 6 bases and J 0 bases, with 15 bases left between them. For the CDR3, the DNA is TGCGCCAGCACCTTAGGGGCCACCTTGAACACTGAAGCTTTCTTT. Translated: CASTLGATLNTEAFF.

This chain connects TRBV6-6 to TRBJ1-2; no clear D. The CDR3 sequence is 14 residues long. CDR1 is MNHNY, CDR2 SVGAGI, per germline (reference sequence). V was pared by 0 bases and J by 2 bases, with 7 bases between. CDR3: CASSYSRLNYGYTF. The CDR3 region has the DNA TGTGCCAGCAGTTACTCGAGACTGAACTATGGCTACACCTTC.

Only one count was recorded for this clone. The V and J genes are TRBV5-5 and TRBJ1-1; D may be TRBD1 (5 bases). The CDR3 loop spans 13 amino acids. In germline, CDR1 is SGHKS, CDR2 YYEKEE (reference sequence). The V and J ends lost 3 bases and 4 bases respectively, with 10 bases between them. CDR3 coding DNA: TGTGCCAGCAGCTCGTGGGGGGGCACTGAAGCTTTCTTT. Translated, it gives CASSSWGGTEAFF.

V is TRBV19 and J is TRBJ1-2; tentative D call: TRBD1 (6 bases). Between the trimmed V and J ends, which lost 2 bases and 1 base, there was a span of 11 bases. Germline CDR1 LNHDA, CDR2 SQIVND (reference sequence). This CDR3 contains 15 residues. The CDR3 nucleotides read TGTGCCAGTAGTATAACAGGGCCCCTTAACTATGGCTACACCTTC. Translation: CASSITGPLNYGYTF.

The chain couples TRBV7-2 to TRBJ2-3; weak D call: TRBD2 (6 bases). The CDR3 covers 15 residues. The germline V gene encodes CDR1 SGHTA and CDR2 FQGNSA. Trimming left V 1 base short and J 4 bases short, with 12 bases between. CDR3 sequence: CASSLVGTLADTQYF. The CDR3 coding sequence is TGTGCCAGCAGCTTAGTGGGGACTTTGGCAGATACGCAGTATTTT.

The gene calls are TRBV7-2 and TRBJ2-2; 7 bases are a match to TRBD1. Germline CDR1 SGHTA, CDR2 FQGNSA. Trimming removed 5 bases from V and 7 bases from J; junction bases left unmatched: 7. The CDR3 extends over 14 amino acids. DNA for the CDR3: TGTGCCAGCAGCCTCGGACAGGCGGGCGGGGAGCTGTTTTTT. Translating gives CASSLGQAGGELFF.

This chain connects TRBV29-1 to TRBJ1-2, with D possibly matching TRBD1 (5 bases). The germline gives CDR1 SQVTM, CDR2 ANQGSEA. The V and J ends lost 4 bases and 7 bases respectively, with 16 bases between them. The CDR3 runs 13 residues. CDR3 amino acids: CSVGVRDGSGYTF. CDR3 coding DNA: TGCAGCGTTGGGGTCAGGGACGGGAGTGGCTACACCTTC.

This CDR3 reads CASSVTGVYGYTF. The CDR3 nucleotides are TGTGCCAGCAGCGTAACAGGAGTCTATGGCTACACCTTC. This sequence joins TRBV5-4 and TRBJ1-2; D is possibly TRBD1 (5 bases). Trimming pared 4 bases from V and 4 bases from J, leaving 11 bases between. Germline V lookup: CDR1 SGHNT, CDR2 YYREEE (reference sequence). The CDR3 consists of 13 residues.

The chain combines TRBV5-1 with TRBJ1-1; D remains unclear. The germline V and J ends were trimmed by 5 bases and 3 bases, with 8 bases remaining between them. The CDR3 has 12 amino acids. The germline CDR1 and CDR2 sequences are SGHRS and YFSETQ. Here the CDR3 reads CASRADYTEAFF. The CDR3 DNA reads as TGCGCCAGCAGGGCGGACTACACTGAAGCTTTCTTT.

V usage is TRBV2 and J usage is TRBJ1-4; D ambiguous. Trimming left V 2 bases short and J 8 bases short, with 21 bases between. Per the germline V gene, CDR1 is SNHLY and CDR2 is FYNNEI. The CDR3 loop spans 17 amino acids. CDR3 region: CASSESPVPVLSEKLFF. CDR3 sequence (DNA): TGTGCCAGCAGTGAAAGCCCCGTCCCCGTCCTATCCGAAAAACTGTTTTTT.

The chain has TRBV5-1 and TRBJ2-7; D is perhaps TRBD2 (6 bases). The length of the CDR3 is 16 residues. CDR1 and CDR2 (germline): SGHRS, YFSETQ. V lost 4 bases and J 4 bases, leaving 21 bases between the germline ends. DNA for the CDR3: TGCGCCAGCAGCCCTCGCTTGGCGTCTCGGGGGTACGAGCAGTACTTC. Protein: CASSPRLASRGYEQYF.

J is TRBJ2-3 and V is TRBV27; possibly TRBD1 for D (5 bases). CDR3 length: 15 amino acids. Trimming cost V 6 bases and J 0 bases, with 13 bases left between them. Germline V gene sequence: CDR1 MNHEY, CDR2 SMNVEV (reference sequence). The CDR3 protein is CASSLSGLSTDTQYF. In nucleotides, the CDR3 is TGTGCCAGCAGCCTATCAGGGTTAAGCACAGATACGCAGTATTTT.

The table lists this clone with a few counts. V and J are TRBV6-5 and TRBJ1-6; D unclear. The germline V gene has CDR1 MNHEY and CDR2 SVGAGI. The germline V and J ends were trimmed by 2 bases and 1 base, with 6 bases remaining between them. This CDR3 region has 15 residues. The CDR3 bases are TGTGCCAGCAGTTACGGAGGGTCCTATAATTCACCCCTCCACTTT. It specifies CASSYGGSYNSPLHF.

This clone was picked up a small number of times. The chain couples TRBV30 to TRBJ1-4, with TRBD1 matching over 7 bases. Germline assignment: CDR1 GTSNPN and CDR2 SVGIG (reference sequence). The CDR3 totals 15 residues. The V and J ends lost 0 bases and 12 bases, in that order; junction bases with no gene match: 13. In nucleotides, the CDR3 is TGTGCCTGGAGTGTTCTACCCCTGCCCCAGGGGGAACTGTTTTTT. This encodes CAWSVLPLPQGELFF.

The chain joins TRBV24-1 to TRBJ1-5, with a weak D call TRBD1 (5 bases). From germline, CDR1 is KGHDR and CDR2 SFDVKD. The CDR3 is made up of 18 amino acids. Trimming left V 1 base short and J 4 bases short, with 19 bases between. DNA of the CDR3: TGTGCCACCAGTGATTTTCGAAAGACGGGGGGTCTTAATCAGCCCCAGCATTTT. Translation gives CATSDFRKTGGLNQPQHF.